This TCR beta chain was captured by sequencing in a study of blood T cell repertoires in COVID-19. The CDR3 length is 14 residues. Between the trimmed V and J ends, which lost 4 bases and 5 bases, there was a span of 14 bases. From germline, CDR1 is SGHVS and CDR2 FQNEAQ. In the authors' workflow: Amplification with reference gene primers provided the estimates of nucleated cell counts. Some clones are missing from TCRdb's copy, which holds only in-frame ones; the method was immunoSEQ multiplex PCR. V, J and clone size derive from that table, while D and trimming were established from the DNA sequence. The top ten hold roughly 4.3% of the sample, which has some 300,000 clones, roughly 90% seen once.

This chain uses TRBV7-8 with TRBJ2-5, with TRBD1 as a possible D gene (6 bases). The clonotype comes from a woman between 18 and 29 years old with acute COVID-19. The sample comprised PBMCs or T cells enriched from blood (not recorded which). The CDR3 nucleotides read TGTGCCAGCAGCTCGACAGGAATTGGGGAGACCCAGTACTTC. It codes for CASSSTGIGETQYF.